This TCR beta chain derives from a study of CD8 T cells in Susac syndrome. Reverse transcription of roughly 0.5 to 1 ug RNA was carried out with random hexamers. TCRdb ran MiXCR on the immunoSEQ multiplex PCR reads and lists one entry per CDR3 protein. Seen here are some 300,000 distinct CDR3 sequences, roughly 81% observed once, and the top ten hold over 0.1%. The V and J ends lost 0 bases and 7 bases respectively, with 15 bases between them. The CDR3 consists of 15 residues. CDR1 LGHDT and CDR2 YNNKEL come from the germline V gene (reference sequence). Negative isolation was used for CD8+ and CD4+ T cells and FACS enrichment for TEMRA cells.

The V and J genes are TRBV3-1 and TRBJ1-1; D uncertain. This clonotype originated in a human donor with multiple sclerosis. Sequencing used CD8+ T cells from PBMCs. The CDR3 is CASSQEGWANSEAFF. CDR3 DNA: TGTGCCAGCAGCCAAGAGGGATGGGCCAATAGTGAAGCTTTCTTT.